These 6 T cell receptor beta chains came from one sample sequenced in a study of blood T cells in healthy people across ages. Then a second PCR, running about 6 to 12 cycles, was carried out with a sample-barcoded 5' primer and a J-beta primer mix. A single record per CDR3 protein comes from TCRdb applying MiXCR to the 5' RACE reads. The table lists over 1,500,000 distinct CDR3 sequences, about 50% of them singletons, with 2% to 2.5% in the top ten. Sequenced sample: blood. These receptor sequences come from a woman aged 40 to 55 in good health.

A few counts support this clonotype. The J gene is TRBJ2-7, the V gene TRBV4-2; D may be TRBD1 (5 bases). Germline lookup yields CDR1 LGHNA and CDR2 YNFKEQ. The length of the CDR3 is 16 residues. V lost 2 bases to trimming and J lost 2 bases, with 16 bases between them. CDR3 residues: CASSQHLGEGTYEQYF. Here the CDR3 DNA reads TGTGCCAGCAGCCAACACCTAGGGGAAGGGACCTACGAGCAGTACTTC.

The chain joins TRBV28 to TRBJ1-5; D might be TRBD1 (5 bases). V gave up 6 bases and J gave up 1 base, with 13 bases separating them. The germline V gene has CDR1 MDHEN and CDR2 SYDVKM. The CDR3 has 15 amino acids. The CDR3: CASRQGGDSNQPQHF. For the CDR3, the DNA is TGTGCCAGCAGGCAGGGTGGGGACAGCAATCAGCCCCAGCATTTT.

Concerning this clonotype itself: A junction boundary mismatches the germline segment, possibly from a read error. The chain links TRBV20-1 to TRBJ2-1; 8 bases are a match to TRBD1. In germline, CDR1 is DFQATT, CDR2 SNEGSKA (reference sequence). This CDR3 region has 17 residues. The CDR3 DNA reads as TGCAGTGCCCCCGGTGCAGCACAGGGGGGAACCTACAGTGAGCAGTTCTTC. This encodes CSAPGAAQGGTYSEQFF.

V gene TRBV6-5 combines with J gene TRBJ2-1; 8 bases align to TRBD2. CDR1 and CDR2 from the germline V gene are MNHEY and SVGAGI. There are 15 residues in the CDR3. The J segment lost 2 bases and the V segment lost 7 bases, leaving 7 bases of the junction unmatched. The CDR3 is CASMALGGAYNEQFF. In DNA form, the CDR3 reads TGTGCCAGCATGGCCCTCGGGGGGGCCTACAATGAGCAGTTCTTC.

This rearrangement joins TRBV3-1 to TRBJ2-7, with D perhaps given as TRBD1 or TRBD2 (5 bases each). The V end was cut by 4 bases, the J end by 0 bases, with 16 bases between. This CDR3 is built from 16 residues. Per germline, CDR1 LGHDT and CDR2 YNNKEL (reference sequence). CDR3 coding DNA: TGTGCCAGCAGCCGTCGAGGGGACGGGCGCTCCTACGAGCAGTACTTC. It codes for CASSRRGDGRSYEQYF.

This chain joins TRBV5-5 and TRBJ2-2; weak D call: TRBD1 (6 bases). The length of the CDR3 is 14 residues. Germline CDR1 and CDR2: SGHKS and YYEKEE (reference sequence). V was clipped by 5 bases and J by 4 bases, with 12 bases between them. CDR3 DNA sequence: TGTGCCAGCAGTCCAGGGGTGAGCACCGGGGAGCTGTTTTTT. This codes for CASSPGVSTGELFF.